This T cell receptor beta chain stems from a study of response to subunit inactivated influenza vaccine. With respect to this clonotype: The antigen remains unidentified.

The study's findings and limits: It was suggested by the authors that few new T cells are recruited by each seasonal influenza vaccination.

Via MiXCR, TCRdb re-called the RT-PCR reads, giving one row per CDR3 protein. Seen here are roughly 500,000 distinct CDR3 sequences, about 17% observed once, and the top ten hold 3% to 3.5%. The germline CDR1 and CDR2 sequences are SGHDN and FVKESK. The V end was cut by 0 bases, the J end by 1 base, with 12 bases between. There are 16 residues in the CDR3. The rearrangement joins TRBV14 to TRBJ1-1; D unresolved. The specimen comprised CD4+ T cells sorted from PBMCs, sampled about 24 months after vaccination. This TCR was recovered from a man between 50 and 75 years old who received an inactivated influenza vaccine. This CDR3 is CASSQDTLASNTEAFF. The CDR3 DNA is TGTGCCAGCAGCCAAGATACTCTGGCGTCGAACACTGAAGCTTTCTTT.